The clone carrying this TCR beta chain was recorded at least ten times. The antigen is undetermined. The cDNA was generated through 5'RACE incorporating 10-nucleotide random UMIs. TCRdb ran MiXCR on the 5' RACE reads and lists one entry per CDR3 protein. This sample yields 55,000 to 70,000 distinct CDR3 sequences, of which about an eighth are seen a single time; 1.8% belongs to the top ten. This sample was taken from a study of neurological immune-mediated disorders. Study results and caveats: TCR clonal expansion peaked in HTLV-1-associated myelopathy patients and was lowest in multiple sclerosis patients. The study found no CDR3 amino acid sequences shared by expanded clones across subjects, suggesting private repertoires in all groups.

The junction had 6 bases not matched to a gene; V was cut back by 6 bases and J by 4 bases. CDR1 is SEHNR, CDR2 FQNEAQ, per germline (reference sequence). This CDR3 spans 15 amino acids. From 2 million PBMCs stored at -80 C, the unsorted libraries were generated. The V gene is TRBV7-9, the J gene TRBJ2-2; 9 bases are a match to TRBD2. Input material: PBMCs. The TCR comes from a man in his 60s in good health. The CDR3: CASSLRAGGTGELFF. For the CDR3, the DNA is TGTGCCAGCAGTCTACGAGCGGGGGGCACCGGGGAGCTGTTTTTT.